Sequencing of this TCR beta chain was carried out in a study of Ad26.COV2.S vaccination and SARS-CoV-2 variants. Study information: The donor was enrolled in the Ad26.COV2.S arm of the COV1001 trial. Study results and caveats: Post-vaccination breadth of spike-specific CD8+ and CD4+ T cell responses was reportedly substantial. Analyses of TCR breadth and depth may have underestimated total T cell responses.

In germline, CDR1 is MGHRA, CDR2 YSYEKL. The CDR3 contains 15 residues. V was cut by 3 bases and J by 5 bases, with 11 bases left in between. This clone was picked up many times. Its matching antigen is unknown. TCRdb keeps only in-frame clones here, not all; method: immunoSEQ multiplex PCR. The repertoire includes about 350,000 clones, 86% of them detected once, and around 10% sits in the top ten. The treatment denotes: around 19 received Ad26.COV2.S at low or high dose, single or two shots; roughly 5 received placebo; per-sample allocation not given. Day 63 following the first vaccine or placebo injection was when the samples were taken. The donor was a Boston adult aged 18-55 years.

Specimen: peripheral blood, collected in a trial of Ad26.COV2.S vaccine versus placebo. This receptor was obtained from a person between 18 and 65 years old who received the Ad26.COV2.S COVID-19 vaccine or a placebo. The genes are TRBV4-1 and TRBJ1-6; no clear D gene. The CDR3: CASSQGIVDNSPLHF. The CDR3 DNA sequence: TGCGCCAGCAGCCAGGGAATCGTAGATAATTCACCCCTCCACTTT.